Presented here are 20 T cell receptor beta chains from one specimen sequenced in a study of regulatory T cells in long-lasting Graves disease (dated by TCRdb to the early 2020s). The library was prepared using multiplex PCR. Instrument on record: Illumina HiSeq 4000. To build TCR beta libraries, CDR3 regions were amplified by Arm-PCR using iRepertoire HTBI primers. Clones were called with MiXCR by TCRdb after fastp trimmed the public reads at Q25, and only in-frame beta chains were retained. CDR3 protein duplicates are merged, each entry listing the most common genes and DNA. Across this sample there are roughly 470,000 distinct CDR3 sequences, with around 21% seen only once. 7.8% of the sample comes from the top ten. The intended sense of this specimen's time point label: persistent/refractory GD, antithyroid drugs over 5 years with positive TRAb. For both TCR sequencing and RNA sequencing, RNA was extracted from PBMCs in TRIzol.

The source was peripheral blood mononuclear cells (PBMCs), collected when the disease was refractory, from a patient treated with antithyroid drugs. These receptor sequences come from a female donor with Graves disease.

This clonotype was counted ten times or more. This sequence joins TRBV3-1 and TRBJ1-4; D unclear. Trimming removed 4 bases at V and 0 bases at J, with 9 bases between. The CDR3 length is 15 residues. Germline-derived CDR1 and CDR2 are LGHDT and YNNKEL (reference sequence). The DNA for the CDR3 is TGTGCCAGCAGCCCCAACATAGCAACTAATGAAAAACTGTTTTTT. Translating gives CASSPNIATNEKLFF. Looking up the rest from reference TRBV3-1 and TRBJ1-4 gives the full variable domain: DTAVSQTPKYLVTQMGNDKSIKCEQNLGHDTMYWYKQDSKKFLKIMFSYNNKELIINETVPNRFSPKSPDKAHLNLHINSLELGDSAVYFCASSPNIATNEKLFFGSGTQLSVL.

The V gene is TRBV6-1, the J gene TRBJ1-1; 9 nucleotides agree with TRBD1. The CDR3 sequence is 16 residues long. The trim removed 11 bases at V and 4 bases at J, leaving 17 bases unmatched. Looked up from germline, CDR1 is MNHNS and CDR2 is SASEGT. CDR3 nucleotide sequence: TGTGCCTCCCCGGGACAGGGCCCATTATTGGGCACTGAAGCTTTCTTT. Protein product: CASPGQGPLLGTEAFF.

This clonotype was picked up a small number of times. V and J are TRBV20-1 and TRBJ2-4, with 13 nucleotides matching TRBD2. Germline V CDR1 and CDR2: DFQATT, SNEGSKA (reference sequence). V shed 4 bases and J 2 bases; nucleotides not matched to a gene: 5. This CDR3 has 16 residues. This CDR3 is CSATTSGRASKNIQYF. The CDR3 nucleotides are TGCAGTGCTACAACTAGCGGGAGGGCCTCCAAAAACATTCAGTACTTC.

The chain combines TRBV27 with TRBJ2-7; D possibly corresponds to TRBD2 (6 bases). The CDR3 runs to 13 residues. The germline V gene has CDR1 MNHEY and CDR2 SMNVEV (reference sequence). Trimming took off 6 bases at V and 3 bases at J, with 12 bases between the two ends. For the CDR3, the DNA is TGTGCCAGCAGGAGGAGGGGAGTCTACGAGCAGTACTTC. This gives the protein CASRRRGVYEQYF.

Many counts were recorded for this clonotype. The chain recombines TRBV6-1 with TRBJ2-4, with D unclear. Germline V lookup: CDR1 MNHNS, CDR2 SASEGT. Trimming stripped 1 base from V and 7 bases from J, with 17 bases between. CDR3 length: 16 residues. For the CDR3, the DNA is TGTGCCAGCAGTGAAGGGTCGATGCCCGGCTCCAACATTCAGTACTTC. This codes for CASSEGSMPGSNIQYF.

Many counts were recorded for this clonotype. The chain employs TRBV6-1 and TRBJ2-7, with D hard to call. The CDR3 runs to 14 residues. V shed 4 bases and J shed 6 bases, with 16 bases lying between them. Germline lookup yields CDR1 MNHNS and CDR2 SASEGT. Here the CDR3 reads CASSVTWQASEQYF. DNA for the CDR3: TGTGCCAGCAGTGTTACGTGGCAGGCCAGCGAGCAGTACTTC.

This clonotype was observed at least ten times. This chain joins TRBV15 and TRBJ2-7, with 10 bases matching TRBD1. The V gene end was trimmed by 2 bases and the J gene end by 4 bases; junction bases not matched to a gene: 8. Germline CDR1 and CDR2: LNHNV and YYDKDF (reference sequence). The length of the CDR3 is 16 residues. The DNA of the CDR3 is TGTGCCACCAGCAGATCGAAGACAGGGGGCACGTACGAGCAGTACTTC. Protein product: CATSRSKTGGTYEQYF.

In the case of this clonotype: This may arise from a read error, as a much more abundant clone is one base away. Because the CDR3 is missing its conserved closing phenylalanine or tryptophan, this is likely a read error. The rearrangement joins TRBV6-8 to TRBJ2-4; D is possibly TRBD1 or TRBD2 (5 bases each). Trimming pared 7 bases from V and 1 base from J, leaving 11 bases between. The CDR3 runs to 14 residues. The germline V gene encodes CDR1 MNHGY and CDR2 SAAAGT. CDR3 amino acids: CASTAGTAKNIQYL. CDR3 in DNA: TGTGCCAGCACCGCCGGGACGGCCAAAAACATTCAGTACCTC.

This clonotype was counted between two and nine times. The V gene is TRBV28, the J gene TRBJ2-1; 11 positions match TRBD2. Germline V gene lookup returns CDR1 MDHEN and CDR2 SYDVKM. V trimming: 1 base; J trimming: 7 bases; junction bases outside the gene matches: 12. This CDR3 is 18 amino acids long. CDR3 sequence: CASSLLILSGRARNEQFF. The CDR3, as DNA: TGTGCCAGCAGTTTATTGATCCTTAGCGGGAGGGCCAGGAATGAGCAGTTCTTC.

The chain recombines TRBV5-1 with TRBJ1-1; D uncertain. CDR3 length: 13 amino acids. Deletions cut 7 bases from V and 0 bases from J, with 10 bases between. CDR1 and CDR2 (germline): SGHRS, YFSETQ. This CDR3 is CASQLRVNTEAFF. Here the CDR3 DNA reads TGCGCCAGCCAGCTACGGGTGAACACTGAAGCTTTCTTT.

This clonotype occurred a few times. The V and J genes are TRBV5-1 and TRBJ2-5, with D tentatively TRBD1 (5 bases). CDR1 and CDR2 from the germline V gene are SGHRS and YFSETQ. The length of the CDR3 is 14 residues. V was clipped by 1 base and J by 1 base, with 8 bases between them. The DNA for the CDR3 is TGCGCCAGCAGCTTGCGACAGAGCCAAGAGACCCAGTACTTC. This encodes CASSLRQSQETQYF.

This clonotype was picked up many times. The genes are TRBV30 and TRBJ2-7; no clear D. The germline V and J ends were trimmed by 3 bases and 4 bases, with 7 bases remaining between them. Germline V gene sequence: CDR1 GTSNPN, CDR2 SVGIG (reference sequence). The CDR3 covers 11 residues. CDR3 DNA: TGTGCCTGGAGGGACCAGTACGAGCAGTACTTC. Translated, it gives CAWRDQYEQYF.

J is TRBJ1-1 and V is TRBV4-3; possibly TRBD1 for D (5 bases). The V end was cut by 2 bases, the J end by 4 bases, with 11 bases between. The CDR3 runs to 14 residues. Germline loops: CDR1 LGHNA, CDR2 YSLEER. The CDR3 DNA is TGCGCCAGCAGCCAAAAGTGGGACGGCACTGAAGCTTTCTTT. This encodes CASSQKWDGTEAFF.

This chain connects TRBV9 to TRBJ2-7; D perhaps matches TRBD2 (6 bases). From germline, CDR1 is SGDLS and CDR2 YYNGEE. V was trimmed by 6 bases and J by 2 bases, leaving 18 bases between them. The CDR3 has 15 residues. In nucleotides, the CDR3 is TGTGCCAGCACCCCCGGGAGAGACGGGACCTACGAGCAGTACTTC. Protein product: CASTPGRDGTYEQYF.

In its sample, this clonotype was seen a few times. The chain uses TRBV7-9 and TRBJ2-7, with 11 bases identical to TRBD2. Trimming removed 1 base from V and 5 bases from J; junction bases left unmatched: 4. Germline loops: CDR1 SEHNR, CDR2 FQNEAQ (reference sequence). The CDR3 sequence is 15 residues long. Here the CDR3 DNA reads TGTGCCAGCAGCTTAGGGGGGGGACTAGCGGACGAGCAGTACTTC. As protein: CASSLGGGLADEQYF.

At least ten counts were recorded for this clonotype. The CDR3 DNA is TGCAGCGTTGCCTTCGGAGAGACCCAGTACTTC. Translating it yields CSVAFGETQYF. The V call is TRBV29-1, the J call TRBJ2-5; D is ambiguous. Germline V CDR1 and CDR2: SQVTM, ANQGSEA. The CDR3 has 11 amino acids. The ends were cut back, 4 bases at V and 4 bases at J, with 7 bases in the middle.

V gene TRBV29-1 combines with J gene TRBJ2-5, with a weak D call TRBD1 (6 bases). Germline CDR1 is SQVTM and CDR2 is ANQGSEA. The CDR3 has 12 residues. Trimming left V 7 bases short and J 2 bases short, with 11 bases between. In nucleotides, the CDR3 is TGCAGCGCCGACGGACAGCAAGAGACCCAGTACTTC. Translated: CSADGQQETQYF.

The V call is TRBV27, the J call TRBJ1-2; D remains ambiguous. CDR1 and CDR2 (germline): MNHEY, SMNVEV (reference sequence). Trimming removed 2 bases at V and 1 base at J, with 11 bases between. This CDR3 contains 15 residues. DNA of the CDR3: TGTGCCAGCAGTTTAACACAGCAGCTTAACTATGGCTACACCTTC. Its translation is CASSLTQQLNYGYTF.

The sample holds a few counts of this clonotype. This sequence joins TRBV6-5 and TRBJ1-5; no clear D gene. CDR1 and CDR2 (germline): MNHEY, SVGAGI. This CDR3 contains 18 residues. Deletions cut 0 bases from V and 3 bases from J, with 18 bases between. The CDR3 DNA reads as TGTGCCAGCAGTTACTCCATCCCCCGACCGGGGAACAATCAGCCCCAGCATTTT. The encoded protein is CASSYSIPRPGNNQPQHF.

This clonotype was seen a handful of times. The rearrangement joins TRBV20-1 to TRBJ1-5; a possible D gene is TRBD1 (6 bases). The V end was cut by 0 bases, the J end by 0 bases, with 12 bases between. The CDR3 spans 16 residues. Germline loops: CDR1 DFQATT, CDR2 SNEGSKA (reference sequence). CDR3 protein: CSARDLGDTSNQPQHF. The DNA of the CDR3 is TGCAGTGCTAGAGATCTGGGGGACACTAGCAATCAGCCCCAGCATTTT.